These 10 T cell receptor beta chains were all obtained from the same sample, sequenced in a study of naive and memory T cell subsets. The beta constant-region primer was an equimolar mix of two oligonucleotides covering TRBC1 and TRBC2. The ligated cDNA underwent four PCR rounds using SP2 and nested alpha and beta constant-region primers. TCRdb analysed the UMI-ligation and nested PCR reads with MiXCR anew, one entry per CDR3 protein. The sample contains some 80,000 distinct CDR3 sequences, around 9% of which appear only once. Source material: naive CD8+ T cells from blood. The receptors shown here come from a human donor in good health.

This clonotype came up many times. The V call is TRBV7-3, the J call TRBJ2-1; 13 bases match TRBD2. CDR3 size: 15 residues. Germline values: CDR1 SGHTA, CDR2 FQGTGA. J was trimmed by 4 bases and V by 4 bases; bases with no gene match: 1. As DNA, the CDR3 is TGTGCCAGCAGCTCGGGACTAGCGGGATACAATGAGCAGTTCTTC. It translates to CASSSGLAGYNEQFF.

In this sample, this clonotype turned up many times. This chain links TRBV20-1 with TRBJ1-5, with D uncertain. CDR1 and CDR2 (germline): DFQATT, SNEGSKA (reference sequence). V was pared by 0 bases and J by 2 bases, with 11 bases between. The CDR3 length is 15 residues. CDR3 protein: CSARDLPVGNQPQHF. The CDR3, as DNA: TGCAGTGCTAGAGATCTCCCTGTCGGCAATCAGCCCCAGCATTTT.

This sequence joins TRBV29-1 and TRBJ2-1; TRBD1 is a possible D gene (6 bases). Germline CDR1 SQVTM, CDR2 ANQGSEA. V was trimmed by 7 bases and J by 3 bases, leaving 16 bases between them. The CDR3 has 14 residues. The CDR3 is CSGGRRGYYNEQFF. The CDR3 DNA sequence: TGCAGCGGGGGTCGCAGGGGTTACTACAATGAGCAGTTCTTC.

This clonotype came up many times. The chain uses TRBV7-6 and TRBJ2-7; D uncertain. The CDR3 contains 14 residues. Between the trimmed V and J ends, which lost 5 bases and 0 bases, there was a span of 11 bases. Germline V gene lookup returns CDR1 SGHVS and CDR2 FNYEAQ. CDR3 sequence reads: CASSNGGGSYEQYF. The CDR3 DNA is TGTGCCAGCAGCAATGGCGGCGGCTCCTACGAGCAGTACTTC.

In its sample, this clonotype was seen many times. The chain uses TRBV20-1 and TRBJ2-3; TRBD2 agrees at 11 bases. In germline, CDR1 is DFQATT, CDR2 SNEGSKA (reference sequence). This CDR3 region has 18 residues. Trimming at V came to 5 bases and at J to 2 bases, leaving 15 bases not matched to a gene. The CDR3 loop is CSAAENLGTSGHTDTQYF. As DNA, the CDR3 is TGCAGTGCTGCCGAGAACCTAGGGACTAGCGGCCACACAGATACGCAGTATTTT.

The chain has TRBV2 and TRBJ2-7; the match to TRBD2 covers 9 bases. CDR3 size: 17 residues. The J segment lost 1 base and the V segment lost 2 bases, leaving 9 bases of the junction unmatched. Germline-derived CDR1 and CDR2 are SNHLY and FYNNEI. CDR3 sequence: CASSEFGRLAGSYEQYF. CDR3 nucleotides: TGTGCCAGCAGTGAATTCGGCAGGCTAGCGGGATCCTACGAGCAGTACTTC.

Many counts were recorded for this clonotype. V usage is TRBV12-3 or TRBV12-4 and J usage is TRBJ2-7; the D is unclear. Trimming shortened V by 1 base and J by 2 bases, and 6 bases separated the two germline ends. The CDR3 has 13 residues. CDR3 coding DNA: TGTGCCAGCAGTTTAGGTCAGACCTACGAGCAGTACTTC. Translation: CASSLGQTYEQYF.

This clonotype was seen many times. The chain uses TRBV10-2 and TRBJ2-3, with TRBD2 matching over 7 bases. V was clipped by 1 base and J by 0 bases; unmatched bases: 4. Per germline, CDR1 WSHSY and CDR2 SAAADI. The CDR3 spans 16 residues. CDR3: CASSEFSSGSTDTQYF. The DNA for the CDR3 is TGCGCCAGCAGTGAGTTTTCTAGCGGCAGCACAGATACGCAGTATTTT.

This rearrangement joins TRBV6-5 to TRBJ2-7; 7 bases align to TRBD1. J gave up 4 bases and V 2 bases, and 8 bases lay outside the gene matches. The CDR3 runs to 15 residues. The germline gives CDR1 MNHEY, CDR2 SVGAGI. The CDR3 bases are TGTGCCAGCAGTTACGACAGGGCGGCTGGGTACGAGCAGTACTTC. This gives the protein CASSYDRAAGYEQYF.

The CDR3 is CASSFAGSETQYF. CDR3 in DNA: TGTGCCAGCAGCTTTGCGGGCTCGGAGACCCAGTACTTC. The rearrangement joins TRBV7-9 to TRBJ2-5; TRBD2 might be the D (5 bases). The CDR3 loop spans 13 amino acids. In germline, CDR1 is SEHNR, CDR2 FQNEAQ (reference sequence). Trimming took off 3 bases at V and 5 bases at J, with 10 bases between the two ends.